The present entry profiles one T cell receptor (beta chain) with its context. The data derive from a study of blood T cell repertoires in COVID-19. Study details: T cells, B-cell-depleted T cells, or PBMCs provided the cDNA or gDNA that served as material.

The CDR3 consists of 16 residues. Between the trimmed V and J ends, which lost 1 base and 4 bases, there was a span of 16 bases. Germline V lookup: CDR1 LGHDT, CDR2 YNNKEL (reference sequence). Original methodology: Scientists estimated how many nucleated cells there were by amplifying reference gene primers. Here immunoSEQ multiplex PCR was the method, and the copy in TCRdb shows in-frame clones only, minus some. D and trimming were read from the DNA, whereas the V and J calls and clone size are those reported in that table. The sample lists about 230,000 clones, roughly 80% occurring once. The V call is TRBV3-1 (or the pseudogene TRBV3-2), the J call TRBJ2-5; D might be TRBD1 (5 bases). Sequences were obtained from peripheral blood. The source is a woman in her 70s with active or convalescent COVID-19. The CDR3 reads CASSQGLTAYGETQYF. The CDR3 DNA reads TGTGCCAGCAGCCAAGGACTGACAGCCTATGGAGAGACCCAGTACTTC.